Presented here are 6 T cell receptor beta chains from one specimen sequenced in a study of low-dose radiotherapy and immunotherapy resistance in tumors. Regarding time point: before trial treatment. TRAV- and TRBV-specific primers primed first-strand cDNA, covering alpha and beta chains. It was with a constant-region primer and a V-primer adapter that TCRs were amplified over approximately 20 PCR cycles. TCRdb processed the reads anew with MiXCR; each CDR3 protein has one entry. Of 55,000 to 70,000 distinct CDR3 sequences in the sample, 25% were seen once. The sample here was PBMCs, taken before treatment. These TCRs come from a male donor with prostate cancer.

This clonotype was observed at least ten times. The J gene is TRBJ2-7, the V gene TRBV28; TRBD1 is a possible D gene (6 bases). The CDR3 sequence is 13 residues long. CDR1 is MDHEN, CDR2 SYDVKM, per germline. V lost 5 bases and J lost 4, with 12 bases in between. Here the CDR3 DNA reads TGTGCCAGCAGTCGGACAGCAGGATACGAGCAGTACTTC. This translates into CASSRTAGYEQYF.

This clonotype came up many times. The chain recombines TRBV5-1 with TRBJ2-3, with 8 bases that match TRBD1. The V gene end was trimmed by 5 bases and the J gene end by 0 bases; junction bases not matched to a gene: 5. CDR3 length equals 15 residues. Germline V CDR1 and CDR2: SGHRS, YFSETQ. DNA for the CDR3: TGCGCCAGCAGGTTCCGGGACAGGAGCACAGATACGCAGTATTTT. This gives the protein CASRFRDRSTDTQYF. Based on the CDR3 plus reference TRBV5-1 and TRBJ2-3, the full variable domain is KAGVTQTPRYLIKTRGQQVTLSCSPISGHRSVSWYQQTPGQGLQFLFEYFSETQRNKGNFPGRFSGRQFSNSRSEMNVSTLELGDSALYLCASRFRDRSTDTQYFGPGTRLTVL.

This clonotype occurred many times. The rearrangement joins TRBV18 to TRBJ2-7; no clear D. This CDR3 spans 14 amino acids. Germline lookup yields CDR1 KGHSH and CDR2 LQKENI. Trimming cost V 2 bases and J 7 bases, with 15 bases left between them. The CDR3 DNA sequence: TGTGCCAGCTCACCAGCGACCCAAGCGCGGGAGCAGTACTTC. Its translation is CASSPATQAREQYF.

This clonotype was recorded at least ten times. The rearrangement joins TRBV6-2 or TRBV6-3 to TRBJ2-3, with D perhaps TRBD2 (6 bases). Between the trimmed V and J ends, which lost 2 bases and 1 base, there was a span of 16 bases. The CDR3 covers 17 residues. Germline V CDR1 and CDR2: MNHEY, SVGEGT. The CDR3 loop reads CASSYSPLASGTDTQYF. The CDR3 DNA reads TGTGCCAGCAGTTACAGCCCGTTGGCTAGCGGCACAGATACGCAGTATTTT.

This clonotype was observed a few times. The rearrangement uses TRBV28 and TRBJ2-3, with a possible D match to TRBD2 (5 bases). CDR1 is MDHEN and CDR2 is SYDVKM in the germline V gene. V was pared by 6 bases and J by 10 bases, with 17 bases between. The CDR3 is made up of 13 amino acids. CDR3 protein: CASRAPRAEAQYF. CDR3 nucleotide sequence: TGTGCCAGCAGGGCCCCAAGGGCGGAGGCGCAGTATTTT.

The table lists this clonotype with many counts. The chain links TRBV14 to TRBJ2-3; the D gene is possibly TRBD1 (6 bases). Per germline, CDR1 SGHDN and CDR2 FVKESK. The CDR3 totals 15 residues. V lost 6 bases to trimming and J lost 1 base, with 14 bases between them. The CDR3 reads CASSQQGSGTDTQYF. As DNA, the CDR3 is TGTGCCAGCAGTCAACAGGGCAGTGGCACAGATACGCAGTATTTT.